This T cell receptor (beta chain) was obtained from a study of radiation and T cells in renal cell carcinoma. The time point denotes: baseline pretreatment blood. Documented treatment: 15 Gy SBRT to primary tumor, nephrectomy 4 weeks later. On this clone itself: Its antigen is undetermined.

Germline V lookup: CDR1 KGHSH, CDR2 LQKENI. With V trimmed by 3 bases and J by 5 bases, 7 bases remained unmatched. This CDR3 has 17 residues. TCRdb's table, derived via immunoSEQ multiplex PCR, lists solely in-frame clones and lacks some. The sample lists 40,000 to 50,000 clones; about 83% were seen once. Study findings and constraints: Top tumor clonotypes rose in blood 2 weeks post-radiation, then contracted.

The chain has TRBV18 and TRBJ2-2, with 12 nucleotides matching TRBD2. The sequences come from blood, collected from a patient whose treatment included radiotherapy and nephrectomy. This TCR was recovered from a woman in her 70s with renal cell carcinoma. CDR3 in amino acids: CASSPTSGRSGTGELFF. The CDR3 DNA follows: TGTGCCAGCTCACCGACTAGCGGGAGATCCGGGACCGGGGAGCTGTTTTTT.